Reported below is one T cell receptor (beta chain). Its antigen is undetermined. The data belong to a study of T-cell memory formation after mild COVID-19. TCRdb re-called the 5' RACE reads with MiXCR, one entry per CDR3 protein. The sample contains about 260,000 distinct CDR3 sequences, approximately 7.6% of which appear only once. General study points: Largely, contracting CD4+ clones fell within CM and EM, and contracting CD8+ clones within EMRA. Confirmation of SARS-CoV-2 specificity was lacking for second-wave clones peaking day 37. In pre-infection memory, a portion of responding clones appeared, which suggested that cross-reactive memory joined. Clones contracting over day 15 to 85 were CD4/CD8 balanced, with later expanders leaning CD4+.

Specimen: PBMCs or a T cell subset sorted from them (not recorded which). The TCR was taken from a man aged 18 to 30 who had mild COVID-19 (a few samples of this study predate the infection). Cell type and time point are not known.

The CDR3 DNA sequence: TGTGCCAGCAGCTTAGAGGGTGGCGAGCAGTACGTC. Encoded protein: CASSLEGGEQYV. The chain has TRBV7-6 and TRBJ2-7, with no clear D. Trimming took 1 base from V and 6 from J, leaving 7 bases between them. The germline V gene has CDR1 SGHVS and CDR2 FNYEAQ. This CDR3 is 12 amino acids long.